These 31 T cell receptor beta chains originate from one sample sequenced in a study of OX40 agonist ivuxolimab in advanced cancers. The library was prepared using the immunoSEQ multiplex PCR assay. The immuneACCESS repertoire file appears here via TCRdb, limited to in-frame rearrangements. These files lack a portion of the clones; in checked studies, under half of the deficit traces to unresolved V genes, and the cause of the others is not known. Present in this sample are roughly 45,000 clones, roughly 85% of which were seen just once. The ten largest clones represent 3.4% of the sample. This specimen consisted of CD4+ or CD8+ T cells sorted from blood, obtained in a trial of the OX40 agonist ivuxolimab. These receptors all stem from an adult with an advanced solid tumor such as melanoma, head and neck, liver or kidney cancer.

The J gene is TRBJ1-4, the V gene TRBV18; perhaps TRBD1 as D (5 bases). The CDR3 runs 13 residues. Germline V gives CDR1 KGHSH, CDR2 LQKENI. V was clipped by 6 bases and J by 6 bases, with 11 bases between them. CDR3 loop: CASSPGTDEKLFF. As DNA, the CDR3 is TGTGCCAGCTCTCCCGGGACGGATGAAAAACTGTTTTTT. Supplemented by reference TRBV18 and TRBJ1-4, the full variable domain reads NAGVMQNPRHLVRRRGQEARLRCSPMKGHSHVYWYRQLPEEGLKFMVYLQKENIIDESGMPKERFSAEFPKEGPSILRIQQVVRGDSAAYFCASSPGTDEKLFFGSGTQLSVL.

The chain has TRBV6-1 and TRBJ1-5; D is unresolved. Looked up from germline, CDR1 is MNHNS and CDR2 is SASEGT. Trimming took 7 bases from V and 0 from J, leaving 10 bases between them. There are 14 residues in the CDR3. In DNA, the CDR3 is TGTGCCAGCAATCCAGGCTATAGCAATCAGCCCCAGCATTTT. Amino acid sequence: CASNPGYSNQPQHF.

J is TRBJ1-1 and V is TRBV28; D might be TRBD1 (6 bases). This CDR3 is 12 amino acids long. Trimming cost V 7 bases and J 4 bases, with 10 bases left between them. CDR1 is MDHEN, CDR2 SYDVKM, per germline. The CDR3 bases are TGTGCCAGCACACGGACAGCCACTGAAGCTTTCTTT. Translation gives CASTRTATEAFF.

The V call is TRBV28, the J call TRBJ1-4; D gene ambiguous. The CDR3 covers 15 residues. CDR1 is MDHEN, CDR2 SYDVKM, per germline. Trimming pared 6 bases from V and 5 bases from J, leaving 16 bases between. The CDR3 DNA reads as TGTGCCAGCAGACCCCCCGGGCCGCGGAATGAAAAACTGTTTTTT. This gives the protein CASRPPGPRNEKLFF.

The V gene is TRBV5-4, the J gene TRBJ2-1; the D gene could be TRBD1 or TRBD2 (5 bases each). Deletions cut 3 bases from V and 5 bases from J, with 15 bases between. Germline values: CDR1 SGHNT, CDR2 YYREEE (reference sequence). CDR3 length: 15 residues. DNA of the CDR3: TGTGCCAGCAGCTCAAGTCCCGGGACGCACAATGAGCAGTTCTTC. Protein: CASSSSPGTHNEQFF.

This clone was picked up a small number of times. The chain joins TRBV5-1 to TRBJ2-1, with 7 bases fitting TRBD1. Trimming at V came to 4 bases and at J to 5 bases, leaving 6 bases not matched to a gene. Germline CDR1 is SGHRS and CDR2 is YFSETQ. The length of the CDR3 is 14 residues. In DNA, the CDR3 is TGCGCCAGCAGCGCAGGACAGGAAAACAATGAGCAGTTCTTC. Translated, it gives CASSAGQENNEQFF.

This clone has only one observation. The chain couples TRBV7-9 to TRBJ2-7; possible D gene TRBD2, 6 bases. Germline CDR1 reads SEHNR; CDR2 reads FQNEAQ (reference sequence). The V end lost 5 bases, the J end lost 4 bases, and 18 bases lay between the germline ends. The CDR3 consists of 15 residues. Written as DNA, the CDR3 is TGTGCCAGCAGCCCCGGGTCGGGCGGGGTATACGAGCAGTACTTC. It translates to CASSPGSGGVYEQYF.

The DNA for the CDR3 is TGTGCCTGGAGAGTCGAGGCTAACTATGGCTACACCTTC. Translation: CAWRVEANYGYTF. The chain joins TRBV30 to TRBJ1-2, with D hard to call. V lost 3 bases to trimming and J lost 0 bases, with 8 bases between them. The CDR3 covers 13 residues. Germline CDR1 reads GTSNPN; CDR2 reads SVGIG (reference sequence).

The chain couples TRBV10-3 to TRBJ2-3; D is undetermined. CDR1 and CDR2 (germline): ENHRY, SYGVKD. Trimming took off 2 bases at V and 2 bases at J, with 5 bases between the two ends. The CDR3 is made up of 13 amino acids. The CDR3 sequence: CAISESLTDTQYF. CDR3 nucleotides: TGTGCCATCAGTGAGAGTCTCACAGATACGCAGTATTTT.

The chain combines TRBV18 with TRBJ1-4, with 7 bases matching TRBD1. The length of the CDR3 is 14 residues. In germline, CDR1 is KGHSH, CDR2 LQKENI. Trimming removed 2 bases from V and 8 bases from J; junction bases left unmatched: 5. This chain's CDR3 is CASSPTGAGEKLFF. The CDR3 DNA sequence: TGTGCCAGCTCACCAACAGGGGCAGGAGAAAAACTGTTTTTT.

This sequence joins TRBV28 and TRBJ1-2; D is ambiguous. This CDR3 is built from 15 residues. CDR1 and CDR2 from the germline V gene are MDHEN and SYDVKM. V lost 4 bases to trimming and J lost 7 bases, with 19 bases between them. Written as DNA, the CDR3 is TGTGCCAGCAGTTCACTAGGACGGCCGGCTCTTGGCTACACCTTC. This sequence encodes CASSSLGRPALGYTF.

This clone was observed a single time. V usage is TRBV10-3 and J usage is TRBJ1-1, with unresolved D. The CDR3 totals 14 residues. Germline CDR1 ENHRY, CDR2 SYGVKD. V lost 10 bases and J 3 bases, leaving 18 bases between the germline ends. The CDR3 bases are TGTGCCAGTTACTCGGGCTTCGGGGACACTGAAGCTTTCTTT. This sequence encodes CASYSGFGDTEAFF.

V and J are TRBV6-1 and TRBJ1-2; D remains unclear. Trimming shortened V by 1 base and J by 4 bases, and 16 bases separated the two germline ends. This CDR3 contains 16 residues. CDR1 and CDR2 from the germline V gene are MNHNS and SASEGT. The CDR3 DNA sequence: TGTGCCAGCAGTGAAGGGGGTTCTGGGAACGTCTATGGCTACACCTTC. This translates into CASSEGGSGNVYGYTF.

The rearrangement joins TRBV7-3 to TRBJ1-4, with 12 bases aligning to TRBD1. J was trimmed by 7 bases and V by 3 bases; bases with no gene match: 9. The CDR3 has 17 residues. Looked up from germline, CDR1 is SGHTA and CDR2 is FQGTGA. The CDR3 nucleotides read TGTGCCAGCAGCTTCTCCGGGACAGGGGGCTGGGGTGAAAAACTGTTTTTT. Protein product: CASSFSGTGGWGEKLFF.

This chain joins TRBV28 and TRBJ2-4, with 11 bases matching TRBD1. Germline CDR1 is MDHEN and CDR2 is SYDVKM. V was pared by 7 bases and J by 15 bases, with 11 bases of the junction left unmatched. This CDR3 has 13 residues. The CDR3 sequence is CASTTLGQGAVYF. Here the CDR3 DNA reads TGTGCCAGCACCACTCTCGGACAGGGGGCGGTGTACTTC.

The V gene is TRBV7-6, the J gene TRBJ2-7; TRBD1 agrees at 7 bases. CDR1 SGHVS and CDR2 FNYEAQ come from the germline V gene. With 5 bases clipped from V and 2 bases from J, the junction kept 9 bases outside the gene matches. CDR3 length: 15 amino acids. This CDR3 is CASSQGTEGTYEQYF. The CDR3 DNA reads TGTGCCAGCAGCCAAGGGACAGAAGGCACCTACGAGCAGTACTTC.

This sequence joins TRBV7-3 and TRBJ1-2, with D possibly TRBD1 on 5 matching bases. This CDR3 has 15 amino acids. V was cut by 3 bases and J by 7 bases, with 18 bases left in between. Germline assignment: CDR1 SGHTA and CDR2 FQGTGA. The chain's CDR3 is CASSFPGLLVGGYTF. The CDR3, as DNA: TGTGCCAGCAGCTTTCCGGGGCTATTAGTCGGTGGCTACACCTTC.

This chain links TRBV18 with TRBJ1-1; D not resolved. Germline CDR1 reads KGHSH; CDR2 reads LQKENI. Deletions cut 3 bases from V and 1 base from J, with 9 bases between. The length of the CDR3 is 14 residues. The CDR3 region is CASSPSLQNTEAFF. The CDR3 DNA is TGTGCCAGCTCACCGTCTTTACAGAACACTGAAGCTTTCTTT.

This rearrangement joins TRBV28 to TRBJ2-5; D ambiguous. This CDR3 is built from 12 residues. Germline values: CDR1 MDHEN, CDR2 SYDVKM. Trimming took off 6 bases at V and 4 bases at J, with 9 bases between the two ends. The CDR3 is CASRAEIETQYF. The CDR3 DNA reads TGTGCCAGCAGGGCCGAAATAGAGACCCAGTACTTC.

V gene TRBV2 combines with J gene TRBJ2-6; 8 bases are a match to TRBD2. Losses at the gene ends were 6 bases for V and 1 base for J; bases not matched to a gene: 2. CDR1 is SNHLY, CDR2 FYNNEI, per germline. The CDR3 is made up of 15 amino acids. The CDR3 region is CASSSGGSGANVLTF. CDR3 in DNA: TGTGCCAGCAGCAGCGGGGGATCTGGGGCCAACGTCCTGACTTTC.

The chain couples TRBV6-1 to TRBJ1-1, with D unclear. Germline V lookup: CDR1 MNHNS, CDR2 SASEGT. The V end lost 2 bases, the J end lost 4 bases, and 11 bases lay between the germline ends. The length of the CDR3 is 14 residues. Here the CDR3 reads CASSETKGVTEAFF. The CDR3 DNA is TGTGCCAGCAGTGAAACCAAGGGTGTCACTGAAGCTTTCTTT.

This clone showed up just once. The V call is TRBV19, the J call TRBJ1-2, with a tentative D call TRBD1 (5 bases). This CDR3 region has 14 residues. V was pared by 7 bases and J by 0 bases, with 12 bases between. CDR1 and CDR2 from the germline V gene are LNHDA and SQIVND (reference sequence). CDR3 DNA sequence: TGTGCCAGTACCACCCGACAGCCTAACTATGGCTACACCTTC. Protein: CASTTRQPNYGYTF.

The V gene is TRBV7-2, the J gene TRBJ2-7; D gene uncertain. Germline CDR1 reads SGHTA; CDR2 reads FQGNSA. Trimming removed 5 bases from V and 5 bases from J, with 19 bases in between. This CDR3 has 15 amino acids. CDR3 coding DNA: TGTGCCAGCAGCCCGGGCCCCATAGACCCGGACGAGCAGTACTTC. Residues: CASSPGPIDPDEQYF.

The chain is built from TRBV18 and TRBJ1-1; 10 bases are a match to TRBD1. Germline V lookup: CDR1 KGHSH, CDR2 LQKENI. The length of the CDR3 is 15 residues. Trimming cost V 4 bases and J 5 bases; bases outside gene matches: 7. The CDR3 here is CASSLSTGGITEAFF. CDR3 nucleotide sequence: TGTGCCAGCTCACTATCGACAGGGGGCATTACTGAAGCTTTCTTT.

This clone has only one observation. In DNA form, the CDR3 reads TGTGCCAGCTCGGCTAGCGGGGGGCGGTCAGATACGCAGTATTTT. Its translation: CASSASGGRSDTQYF. The chain joins TRBV7-2 to TRBJ2-3, with TRBD2 matching over 11 bases. The CDR3 is 15 residues long. The J segment lost 4 bases and the V segment lost 8 bases, leaving 8 bases of the junction unmatched. Germline assignment: CDR1 SGHTA and CDR2 FQGNSA.

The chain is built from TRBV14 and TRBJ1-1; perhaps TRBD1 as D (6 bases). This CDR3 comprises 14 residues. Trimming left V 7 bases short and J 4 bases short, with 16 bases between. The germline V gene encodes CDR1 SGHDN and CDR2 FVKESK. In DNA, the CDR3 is TGTGCCAGCACGTACCACAGGGAGGCCACTGAAGCTTTCTTT. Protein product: CASTYHREATEAFF. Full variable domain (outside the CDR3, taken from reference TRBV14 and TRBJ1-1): EAGVTQFPSHSVIEKGQTVTLRCDPISGHDNLYWYRRVMGKEIKFLLHFVKESKQDESGMPNNRFLAERTGGTYSTLKVQPAELEDSGVYFCASTYHREATEAFFGQGTRLTVV.

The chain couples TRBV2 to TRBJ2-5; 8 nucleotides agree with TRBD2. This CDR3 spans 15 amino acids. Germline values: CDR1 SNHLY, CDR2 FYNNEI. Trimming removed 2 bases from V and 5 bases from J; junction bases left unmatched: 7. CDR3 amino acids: CASSEIGTRLETQYF. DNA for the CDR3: TGTGCCAGCAGTGAAATAGGGACTAGACTGGAGACCCAGTACTTC. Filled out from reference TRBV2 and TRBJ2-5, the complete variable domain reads EPEVTQTPSHQVTQMGQEVILRCVPISNHLYFYWYRQILGQKVEFLVSFYNNEISEKSEIFDDQFSVERPDGSNFTLKIRSTKLEDSAMYFCASSEIGTRLETQYFGPGTRLLVL.

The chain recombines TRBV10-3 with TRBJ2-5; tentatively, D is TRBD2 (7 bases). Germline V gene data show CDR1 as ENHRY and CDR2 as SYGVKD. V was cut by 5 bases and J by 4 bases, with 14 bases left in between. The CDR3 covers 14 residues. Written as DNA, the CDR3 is TGTGCCATCAGTCTAAGGGGGGGACGAGAGACCCAGTACTTC. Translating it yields CAISLRGGRETQYF.

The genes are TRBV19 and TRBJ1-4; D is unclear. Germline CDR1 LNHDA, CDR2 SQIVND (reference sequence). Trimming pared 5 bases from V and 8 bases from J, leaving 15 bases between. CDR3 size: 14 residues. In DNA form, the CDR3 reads TGTGCCAGTAGTCTAAAGACATCAGTGGAAAAACTGTTTTTT. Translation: CASSLKTSVEKLFF.

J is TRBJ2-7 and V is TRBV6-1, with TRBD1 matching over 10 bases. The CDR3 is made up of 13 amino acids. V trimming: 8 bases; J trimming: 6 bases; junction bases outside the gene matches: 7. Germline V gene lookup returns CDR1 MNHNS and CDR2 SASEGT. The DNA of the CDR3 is TGTGCCAGCCAGGGACAGGGGTACACCGAGCAGTACTTC. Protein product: CASQGQGYTEQYF.

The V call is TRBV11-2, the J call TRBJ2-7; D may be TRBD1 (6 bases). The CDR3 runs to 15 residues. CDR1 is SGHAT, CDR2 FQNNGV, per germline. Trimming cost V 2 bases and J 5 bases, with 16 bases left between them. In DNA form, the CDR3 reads TGTGCCAGCAGCTTATACTCCAGGGGAGACGACGAGCAGTACTTC. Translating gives CASSLYSRGDDEQYF.